This T cell receptor (beta chain) stems from a study of blood T cell repertoires in COVID-19. Some clones are missing from TCRdb's copy, which holds only in-frame ones; the method was immunoSEQ multiplex PCR. The sample has some 380,000 clones, about 90% seen once. J lost 5 bases, V lost 4 bases, and 1 base had no gene match. This CDR3 is 12 amino acids long. Germline-derived CDR1 and CDR2 are SEHNR and FQNEAQ (reference sequence). In this sample, this clone turned up once. This same CDR3 is encoded by further DNA sequences in the sample. The sequence came from a man aged 18-30 years with active or convalescent COVID-19. The specimen was peripheral blood. The chain combines TRBV7-9 with TRBJ1-1; 7 nucleotides agree with TRBD1. Written as DNA, the CDR3 is TGTGCCAGCAGCTCAGGGGGGACTGAAGCTTTCTTT. Its translation: CASSSGGTEAFF.